Included here is one T cell receptor (beta chain) sequence, with context. This clonotype was picked up a small number of times. The antigen this receptor binds is unknown. No much larger clone exists at a distance of one base, and base qualities are not known. The instrument was an Illumina NovaSeq 6000. TCRalpha and TCRbeta cDNA libraries were built by 5'RACE with constant-segment primers, adding sample barcodes and unique molecular identifiers. Trizol reagent was used to extract RNA from every sample. Amplification of the libraries took two PCR steps, and the second step added a second sample barcode plus Illumina TruSeq adapters. Sequencing of the libraries was done on an Illumina NovaSeq, producing 2 x 150 bp paired-end reads. Turning to the authors' computational methods: With migec v1.2.7, reads were demultiplexed and then collapsed into UMI-guided consensus sequences. Using mixcr v2.1.11, UMI consensuses were aligned to TRA and TRB V and J templates and then assembled into clonotypes. Clonotypes were classified as expanded or contracted when called significant by both edgeR and NoisET, with noise models trained on biological replicates. For edgeR calls, the thresholds were a false discovery rate-adjusted p below 0.01 and a log2 fold-change of 1. As an exploratory analysis of dynamics, PCA with hierarchical clustering was applied to max-normalized trajectories of the 1000 most abundant clonotypes. The CD4 or CD8 phenotype of responding clones was assigned using the separately sequenced CD4+ and CD8+ repertoires. The public sequencing data were trimmed at Q25 with fastp and processed into clonotypes with MiXCR by TCRdb, which kept only in-frame beta chains. Rows merge per CDR3 protein into single entries with the most common DNA and genes. TCRdb, not the authors, supplied the V and J calls. Across this sample there are hundreds of thousands of distinct CDR3 sequences, with 20% to 25% seen only once. In total, the top ten clones hold around 7.7% of the sample.

The CDR3 measures 17 amino acids from cysteine to phenylalanine. This entry keeps only the CDR3 DNA: 51 bases, framed from base 1. V was cut back by 6 bases and J by 1 base, leaving a gap of 22 bases between them. Ficoll-Paque density gradient centrifugation was the method used to isolate PBMCs. The sample belongs to a study of T-cell memory formation after mild COVID-19 (dated by TCRdb to about 2021). Looking at the study overall: TCR sequence clusters from the two donors were largely donor specific. T-cell clones expanding and contracting after mild COVID-19 in a couple of donors were tracked by longitudinal TCRalpha and TCRbeta repertoire sequencing. Two young, previously healthy adult volunteers made up the cohort, one male and one female. Broader findings and caveats from the paper: The second-wave clones that peaked on day 37 were not confirmed to be SARS-CoV-2 specific. Contracting CD4+ clones were located mainly in the CM and EM memory subsets, whereas CD8+ clones were found to be enriched in EMRA. The study covered only a couple of mild cases, and larger cohorts including severe cases with pre-infection samples were considered necessary. Clones contracting from day 15 to 85 had balanced CD4/CD8 phenotypes, while a second wave expanding from day 15 to 37 was biased towards CD4+. Some responding clones were detected in pre-infection memory, suggesting pre-existing cross-reactive memory T cells joined the SARS-CoV-2 response.

Sample: PBMCs or a T cell subset sorted from them (not recorded which). This TCR was recovered from an adult woman who had mild COVID-19 (a few samples of this study predate the infection). The sample titles of this study are shuffled in the database, so cell type and time point are left out; the donor was told from shared clones. The rearranged segments are TRBV12-3 or TRBV12-4 and TRBJ2-7; D gene: possibly TRBD2, on 7 matching bases. The sequenced DNA: TGTGCCAGCAGCCCCGCCTTTGGGGGGGCAGGGTCCTACGAGCAGTACTTC. Its product reads: CASSPAFGGAGSYEQYF.